This T cell receptor (beta chain) was sequenced in a study of control samples from healthy donors and cancer patients. Profiling relied on immunoSEQ multiplex PCR, and the TCRdb table lists in-frame clones only, not all of them. The data show about 120,000 clones, over 90% seen once. This clone was detected a few times. V was trimmed by 5 bases and J by 0 bases, leaving 8 bases between them. Germline CDR1 MNHEY, CDR2 SVGEGT. This CDR3 has 14 amino acids. V usage is TRBV6-2 or TRBV6-3 and J usage is TRBJ1-3; D is possibly TRBD1 (5 bases). This receptor was identified in a man aged 25 to 45 in good health. The sequenced material came from blood. CDR3 bases: TGTGCCAGCAGTGGGGGATACTCTGGAAACACCATATATTTT. Translation gives CASSGGYSGNTIYF.